The 10 T cell receptor beta chains below were found in one sample sequenced in a study of cytomegalovirus exposure and HLA in healthy donors. The repertoire was sequenced with immunoSEQ multiplex PCR; TCRdb's copy has only in-frame clones and lacks some. The data contain roughly 330,000 clones, 75% to 90% of them singletons. Source material: PBMCs. All receptors come from a woman aged 25 to 45 in good health and CMV-seropositive.

The chain combines TRBV6-1 with TRBJ2-1, with 9 nucleotides matching TRBD1. Germline loops: CDR1 MNHNS, CDR2 SASEGT. CDR3 length equals 16 residues. The trim removed 4 bases at V and 6 bases at J, leaving 10 bases unmatched. DNA of the CDR3: TGTGCCAGCAGTGTGCCACAGGGGGCCGGGGGCAATGAGCAGTTCTTC. Protein sequence: CASSVPQGAGGNEQFF.

This clone has just one count. The chain carries TRBV21-1 and TRBJ2-7; the table calls TRBD1, which could not be checked here. TRBV21-1 is a known pseudogene. The CDR3 length is 14 residues. The DNA for the CDR3 is TGTGCCAGCAGCATCGGCAGGGATTCCTACGAGCAGTACTTC. This codes for CASSIGRDSYEQYF.

CDR3 nucleotide sequence: TGTGCCAGCAGACGACAGGGAGGGGGCTATGGCTACACCTTC. Its protein product is CASRRQGGGYGYTF. The chain joins TRBV28 to TRBJ1-2; TRBD1 aligns across 7 bases. The CDR3 extends over 14 amino acids. CDR1 MDHEN and CDR2 SYDVKM come from the germline V gene. J gave up 4 bases and V 6 bases, and 8 bases lay outside the gene matches.

CDR3 DNA: TGTGCCAGCAGCGTATCAGGGTCCCCCTCCTACGAGCAGTACTTC. Amino acid sequence: CASSVSGSPSYEQYF. The chain uses TRBV9 and TRBJ2-7; possibly TRBD1 for D (5 bases). Germline assignment: CDR1 SGDLS and CDR2 YYNGEE. The CDR3 is made up of 15 amino acids. The germline V and J ends were trimmed by 1 base and 0 bases, with 11 bases remaining between them. The variable domain in full, completed from reference TRBV9 and TRBJ2-7, reads DSGVTQTPKHLITATGQRVTLRCSPRSGDLSVYWYQQSLDQGLQFLIQYYNGEERAKGNILERFSAQQFPDLHSELNLSSLELGDSALYFCASSVSGSPSYEQYFGPGTRLTVT.

This clone was seen just once. The rearrangement joins TRBV27 to TRBJ2-4; the match to TRBD1 covers 7 bases. The CDR3 is 13 residues long. J lost 6 bases, V lost 7 bases, and 6 bases had no gene match. The germline gives CDR1 MNHEY, CDR2 SMNVEV (reference sequence). The chain's CDR3 is CASKGAPRNIQYF. As DNA, the CDR3 is TGTGCCAGCAAGGGGGCGCCTAGAAACATTCAGTACTTC.

A few counts support this clone. The chain is built from TRBV19 and TRBJ2-1; a weak D match, TRBD1 (5 bases). Per the germline V gene, CDR1 is LNHDA and CDR2 is SQIVND (reference sequence). With 2 bases removed from V and 8 bases from J, the gap between germline ends came to 16 bases. This CDR3 is built from 15 residues. The CDR3 nucleotides read TGTGCCAGTAGTATATTAGGCCAGGGATTATATGAGCAGTTCTTC. Translation: CASSILGQGLYEQFF.

Only a few counts were recorded for this clone. The chain has TRBV29-1 and TRBJ1-2, with a possible D match to TRBD1 (5 bases). The CDR3 loop spans 9 amino acids. The germline gives CDR1 SQVTM, CDR2 ANQGSEA. Trimming stripped 6 bases from V and 8 bases from J, with 7 bases between. This CDR3 is CSVEGGYTF. The DNA for the CDR3 is TGCAGCGTGGAGGGGGGCTACACCTTC.

This clone turned up a few times. V gene TRBV5-1 combines with J gene TRBJ1-2, with unresolved D. CDR1 and CDR2 from the germline V gene are SGHRS and YFSETQ. The CDR3 length is 12 residues. V was cut by 0 bases and J by 7 bases, with 7 bases left in between. Here the CDR3 reads CASSLAQSGYTF. CDR3 bases: TGCGCCAGCAGCTTGGCCCAGTCTGGCTACACCTTC.

This sequence joins TRBV9 and TRBJ2-5, with 11 positions matching TRBD2. Losses at the gene ends were 4 bases for V and 0 bases for J; bases not matched to a gene: 5. The CDR3 totals 16 residues. Per germline, CDR1 SGDLS and CDR2 YYNGEE. The CDR3 region is CASSPGLAENQETQYF. For the CDR3, the DNA is TGTGCCAGCAGCCCGGGACTAGCGGAGAACCAAGAGACCCAGTACTTC.

Here the CDR3 reads CASSLRQGGTNYGYTF. The CDR3 DNA reads TGTGCCAGCAGCCTACGACAGGGGGGGACTAACTATGGCTACACCTTC. This chain links TRBV28 with TRBJ1-2, with TRBD1 matching over 9 bases. V gave up 6 bases and J gave up 0 bases; unmatched junction bases: 8. From germline, CDR1 is MDHEN and CDR2 SYDVKM. This CDR3 contains 16 residues.